Listed here is a single TCR beta chain. This record comes from a study of OX40 agonist ivuxolimab in advanced cancers. The wider study: The treatment was a fully human IgG2 OX40 agonist, ivuxolimab.

CDR3 length: 18 residues. The J segment lost 0 bases and the V segment lost 5 bases, leaving 7 bases of the junction unmatched. Germline CDR1 is MNHEY and CDR2 is SMNVEV (reference sequence). The protocol was immunoSEQ multiplex PCR, while the TCRdb copy is restricted to in-frame clones and leaves out a portion. The sample yields some 70,000 clones, about 83% seen once. Specimen: CD4+ or CD8+ T cells sorted from blood, collected in a trial of the OX40 agonist ivuxolimab. The clonotype comes from an adult with an advanced solid tumor such as melanoma, head and neck, liver or kidney cancer. The J gene is TRBJ2-1, the V gene TRBV27, with 13 bases that match TRBD2. The CDR3 loop is CASSLGLAGAPSYNEQFF. The CDR3 region has the DNA TGTGCCAGCAGTCTTGGACTAGCGGGGGCCCCCTCCTACAATGAGCAGTTCTTC.